This entry describes one T cell receptor (beta chain). Its target antigen remains unknown. Base qualities are not provided; no much larger clone lies one nucleotide away. This sample was included in a study of cytomegalovirus exposure and HLA in healthy donors (dated by TCRdb to the late 2010s). Concerning the study at large: An earlier analysis of roughly 570 of the donors reported about 280 Gb of sequence data and 117 million unique TCR beta sequences obtained from roughly 170 million T cells. An early release that covered 640 HLA-typed donors contained approximately 300 gigabases of sequencing data and tens of millions of unique TCR sequences. The genetic ancestry cluster associated with self-reported Caucasian donors included 65% to 90% of the roughly 400 genotyped donors. The study aimed to test whether cataloging public T cell receptors could reveal signatures of past pathogen exposure. Using immunosequencing, the study profiled T cell repertoires from around 670 subjects and related those repertoires to cytomegalovirus serostatus. In addition to the first cohort of 666 subjects, a separate validation cohort of around 110 different subjects was used. The study combined high-throughput TCR immunosequencing, statistical association of individual TCRs with disease status, and machine learning to predict cytomegalovirus infection status. To study patterns of TCR occurrence, a later analysis re-analyzed previously published TCR beta repertoires from 600 to 750 donors and added high-resolution HLA genotyping. Rather than using new phenotypic data, the later analysis identified candidate immune exposures from TCR beta sequences and from how often those sequences occurred across donors. In an earlier analysis of 550 to 700 of the donors, high-throughput TCR beta sequencing was used to judge whether each TCR beta V gene segment behaved as functional or pseudogenic. Alongside the repertoire data, information on donor age, sex, ethnicity and CMV serostatus was compiled. Genome-wide SNP genotypes for about three fifths of the 666 donors were used in a later genetic analysis, which treated that subset as a discovery cohort. All discovery cohort repertoires had been generated using a single sequencing platform. Class I and class II HLA loci were covered by the typing at four-digit resolution. The number of donors typed differed by locus, with about 620-630 for A, B, C, DRB1 and DQB1, approximately 500 for DQA1, 600 to 610 for DPA1, and around 450 for DPB1. Several DR-DQ haplotypes were treated as single units for association and clustering because of strong linkage in the cohort. On average, 235,054 unique TCR beta nucleotide sequences were sequenced per donor among some 420 genotyped donors of the cohort, with roughly 18% of those sequences being non-productive.

Points the paper makes about the study in general: Only TCR beta chains were sequenced in this cohort, and the absence of alpha or paired-chain data limited detectable features. A later analysis found that TCR association rates varied across HLA loci, with DRB1 alleles showing the most associated TCRs and HLA-C alleles the fewest. A group of highly shared sequence variants was considered likely to be a technical artifact of the sequencing pipeline. In a later genetic analysis, a missense DCLRE1C variant was associated with V-gene and J-gene trimming of TCR beta chains, and the association was replicated in an independent cohort. In vitro tests confirmed that a few of the cytomegalovirus-associated TCR beta chains recognize cytomegalovirus antigens. In both the original and validation cohorts, the classifier was reported to diagnose cytomegalovirus status with high specificity and sensitivity. The authors suggested that the approach could potentially be generalized to other disease states and immunological phenotypes. Because some donors lacked HLA typing at each locus, the association tests relied only on the typed subset. Broadly in line with IMGT annotations, most TCR beta V segments showed up in productive rearrangements about 90% or about 30% of the time in an earlier analysis of around 550 of the donors. CMV serostatus was the only immune exposure information available for the cohort. Roughly uniform sequencing depth across donors was assumed in presence/absence analyses, although this assumption may not hold. A later genetic analysis reported fewer N-insertions in productive TCRs among donors in an Asian-associated ancestry cluster than the roughly 620-donor mean. According to a later analysis, parvovirus B19, influenza, CMV and Epstein-Barr virus appeared linked to several top co-occurrence clusters. A further reported finding was that TCR beta sequences accurately predicted the HLA-A and HLA-B alleles for most subjects in the first cohort. In a later analysis, around 15,000 TCR beta sequences were associated with specific HLA alleles at a false discovery rate of 0.05. The earlier analysis of around 600 of the donors excluded some 15 rarely observed V segments, including chromosome 9 orphons, because counts were too low. When HLA alleles, especially DR and DQ, strongly co-occurred, TCR associations were difficult to assign to individual alleles. Linkage disequilibrium might explain the correlated functional status among segregating V segments, but an unknown experimental factor could not be ruled out. The 87-base-pair reads could not distinguish some IMGT-functional V segments, including TRBV6-2 and TRBV6-3, so those segments were excluded. Most TCR sequences were seen in very few donors, while some public TCRs were found in many individuals. In a later analysis, most CMV-associated TCR beta chains were found to appear HLA-restricted, with HLA associations seemingly driven largely by CMV exposure. A total of 150 to 200 TCR beta chains were listed by the study as associated with cytomegalovirus. A later analysis found that HLA-associated TCR beta chains were more clonally expanded and had lower generation probabilities than equally common non-associated chains.

In total, about 650 healthy bone marrow donors made up the cohort. At the time of sampling, every cohort member was nominally healthy, though immune exposures that went unrecorded were likely present. The donor was CMV seropositive and was included in the group of approximately 300 seropositive cohort members. A peripheral blood sample was provided by each donor, and peripheral blood mononuclear cells were used for TCR beta sequencing. Genomic DNA was extracted from the blood cell samples with the Qiagen DNeasy Blood Extraction Kit. Libraries were prepared through the immunoSEQ multiplex PCR assay. For the multiplex PCR, a mixture combining 60 forward primers for TCR Vbeta segments and 13 reverse primers for TCR Jbeta segments was used. The CDR3 region of rearranged TCR beta genes was amplified from genomic DNA by a multiplex PCR assay. The amplified TCR beta libraries were sequenced on the Illumina HiSeq System as 87-base-pair reads. Per the source publication's procedure: A later analysis counted approximately 84 million unique TCR beta chains across the 600 to 850 repertoires, and roughly 11 million of these chains were shared by at least two donors. Raw reads were error-corrected and collapsed into unique sequences with a nearest-neighbor algorithm that merged closely related sequences to remove PCR and sequencing errors. To assign V, D and J gene segments, CDR3 sequences were aligned to IMGT reference sequences. Each retained sequence needed at least a six-nucleotide match to both a V gene segment and a J gene segment. A rearrangement counted as productive if the CDR3 had no stop codons and remained in frame with V and J, and every other rearrangement counted as non-productive. CDR3 was defined according to IMGT convention as the region running from the second conserved V-encoded cysteine to the conserved J-encoded phenylalanine. The earlier analysis of 550 to 650 of the donors excluded any sequence lacking an unambiguous match to a single V gene segment. An earlier analysis of fewer than 750 of the donors called V segments functional above 56.7% productive rearrangements and segregating when the between-donor standard deviation exceeded 5%. A statistical classification framework was built for diagnosing cytomegalovirus status from the catalog of TCR beta chain sequences. V and J gene assignment, in a later analysis, came from comparing TCR nucleotide sequences with IMGT/GENE-DB human TR gene sequences. In a later analysis, CDR3 sequences and most-parsimonious VDJ recombination scenarios were assigned using the TCRdist pipeline. In a later analysis, each TCR beta chain was defined by its CDR3 amino acid sequence together with its V-gene family, and reads lacking a unique V-gene family were excluded. As a way to deal with suspected cross-contamination and a sequencing artifact, a later analysis dropped more than 500 nucleotide sequences that were highly shared and had low generation probability. In a later analysis, a clonal expansion index was calculated for each public chain from normalized within-repertoire ranks of inferred template counts. In a later analysis, generation probabilities were computed with a VDJ recombination model fitted to out-of-frame rearrangements, and the resulting probabilities were checked against IGoR. In a later analysis, TCR-TCR, TCR-HLA and TCR-CMV co-occurrence was scored with hypergeometric tests, and a repertoire-size bias correction was applied to TCR pairs. In a later analysis, false discovery rates were estimated by permuting HLA or CMV assignments 20 times. In a later analysis, co-occurring TCRs were grouped with DBSCAN, and TCRdist sequence similarity was added when clustering was performed within HLA-allele-positive subsets. Co-occurrence clustering excluded repertoires with fewer than 30,000 or more than 120,000 public chains, plus five with anomalous nucleotide sharing. The clones in this table, taken by TCRdb from immuneACCESS, are in-frame only. Not every clone is retained; where verified, under half of the shortfall comes from an unresolved V gene, and the cause of the rest is unknown. V, J and clone size are those of that table, while D and trimming were read from the DNA. The sample contains around 150,000 clones, around 80% of them found a single time. The ten largest clonotypes hold about 1.8% of the sample.

As encoded in the germline V gene (reference sequence), CDR1 is GTSNPN while CDR2 is SVGIG. Cut back by 1 base and 10 bases, the V and J ends lie 17 bases apart. Its CDR3 holds 14 amino acids, cysteine through phenylalanine. This entry keeps only the CDR3 DNA: 42 bases, framed from base 1. The rearranged chain carries TRBV30 and TRBJ2-1; the D gene is perhaps TRBD2, on 6 matching bases. The sequence was obtained from a female donor in good health and CMV-seropositive. Input material: PBMCs. The DNA is TGTGCCTGGAGTGGGGGGACGGGTACTAGCGAGCAGTTCTTC. Protein translation: CAWSGGTGTSEQFF.